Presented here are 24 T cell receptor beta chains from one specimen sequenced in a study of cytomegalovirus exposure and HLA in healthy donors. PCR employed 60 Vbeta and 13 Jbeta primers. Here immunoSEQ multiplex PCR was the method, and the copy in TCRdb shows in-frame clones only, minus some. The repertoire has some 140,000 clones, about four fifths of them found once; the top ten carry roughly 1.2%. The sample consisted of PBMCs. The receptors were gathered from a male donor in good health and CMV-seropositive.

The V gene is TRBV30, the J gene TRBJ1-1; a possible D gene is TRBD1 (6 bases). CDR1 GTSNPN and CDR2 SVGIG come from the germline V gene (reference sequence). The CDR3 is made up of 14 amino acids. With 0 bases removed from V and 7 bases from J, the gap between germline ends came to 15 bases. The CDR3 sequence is CAWSVRPGDVEAFF. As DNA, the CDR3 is TGTGCCTGGAGTGTACGCCCAGGGGATGTTGAAGCTTTCTTT.

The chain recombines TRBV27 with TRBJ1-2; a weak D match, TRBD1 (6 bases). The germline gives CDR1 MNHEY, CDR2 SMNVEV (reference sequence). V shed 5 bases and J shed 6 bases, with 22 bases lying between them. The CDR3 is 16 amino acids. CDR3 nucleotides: TGTGCCAGCAGTACCATGAGACAGGCCCCTATCAATGGCTACACCTTC. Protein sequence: CASSTMRQAPINGYTF.

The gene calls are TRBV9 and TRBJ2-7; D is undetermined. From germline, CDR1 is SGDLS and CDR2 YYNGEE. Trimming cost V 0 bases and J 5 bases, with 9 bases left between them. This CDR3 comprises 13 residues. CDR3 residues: CASSVGGSNEQYF. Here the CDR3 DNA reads TGTGCCAGCAGCGTAGGTGGTAGCAACGAGCAGTACTTC. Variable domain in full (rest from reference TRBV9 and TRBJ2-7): DSGVTQTPKHLITATGQRVTLRCSPRSGDLSVYWYQQSLDQGLQFLIQYYNGEERAKGNILERFSAQQFPDLHSELNLSSLELGDSALYFCASSVGGSNEQYFGPGTRLTVT.

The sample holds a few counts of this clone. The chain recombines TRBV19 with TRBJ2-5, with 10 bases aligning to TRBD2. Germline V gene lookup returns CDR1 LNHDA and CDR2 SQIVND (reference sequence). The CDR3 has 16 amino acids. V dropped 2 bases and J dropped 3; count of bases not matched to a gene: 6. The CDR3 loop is CASSIRSGGAKETQYF. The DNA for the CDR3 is TGTGCCAGTAGTATACGCAGCGGGGGGGCTAAAGAGACCCAGTACTTC.

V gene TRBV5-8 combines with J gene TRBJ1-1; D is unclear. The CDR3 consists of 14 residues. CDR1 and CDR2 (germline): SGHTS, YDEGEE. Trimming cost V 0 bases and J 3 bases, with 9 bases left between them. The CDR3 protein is CASSLGVLHTEAFF. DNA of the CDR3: TGTGCCAGCAGCTTGGGCGTCCTCCACACTGAAGCTTTCTTT.

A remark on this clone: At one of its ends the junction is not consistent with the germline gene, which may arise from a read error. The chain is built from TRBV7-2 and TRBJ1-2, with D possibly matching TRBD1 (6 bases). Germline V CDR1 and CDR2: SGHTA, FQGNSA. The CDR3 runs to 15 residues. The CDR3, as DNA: TGTGCCAGCAGACCCACTGACAGGCAGAACTCTGGCTACACCTTC. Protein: CASRPTDRQNSGYTF.

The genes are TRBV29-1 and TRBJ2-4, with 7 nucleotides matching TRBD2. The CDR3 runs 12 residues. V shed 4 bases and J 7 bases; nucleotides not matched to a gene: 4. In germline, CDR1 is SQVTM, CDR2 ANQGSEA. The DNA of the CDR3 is TGCAGCGTTGGCAATAGCGGGAACATTCAGTACTTC. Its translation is CSVGNSGNIQYF.

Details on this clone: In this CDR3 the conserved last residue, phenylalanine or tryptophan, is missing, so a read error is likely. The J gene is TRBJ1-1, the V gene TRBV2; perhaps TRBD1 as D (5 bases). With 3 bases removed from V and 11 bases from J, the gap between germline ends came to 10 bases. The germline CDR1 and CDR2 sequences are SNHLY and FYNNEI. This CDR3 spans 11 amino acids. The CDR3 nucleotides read TGTGCCAGCAGTGAGCAGGGCCGCGCTTTCGTT. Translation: CASSEQGRAFV.

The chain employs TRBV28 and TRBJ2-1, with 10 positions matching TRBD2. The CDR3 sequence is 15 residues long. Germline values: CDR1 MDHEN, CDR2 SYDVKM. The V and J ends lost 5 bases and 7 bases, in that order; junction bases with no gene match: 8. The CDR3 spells CASSESGRGENEQFF. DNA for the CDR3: TGTGCCAGCAGTGAGAGCGGGAGGGGAGAAAATGAGCAGTTCTTC.

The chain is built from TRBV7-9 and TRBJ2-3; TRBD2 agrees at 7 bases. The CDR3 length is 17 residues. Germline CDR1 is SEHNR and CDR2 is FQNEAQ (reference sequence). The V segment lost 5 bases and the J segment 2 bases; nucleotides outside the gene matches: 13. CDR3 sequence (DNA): TGTGCCAGCAGCCGAGCTGGAAGCCTAGCGGCCACAGATACGCAGTATTTT. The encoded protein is CASSRAGSLAATDTQYF.

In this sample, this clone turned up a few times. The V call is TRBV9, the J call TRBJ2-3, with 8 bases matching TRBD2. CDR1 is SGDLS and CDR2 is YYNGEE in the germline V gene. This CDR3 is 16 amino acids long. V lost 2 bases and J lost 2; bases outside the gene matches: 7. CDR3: CASSVSSGIATDTQYF. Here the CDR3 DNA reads TGTGCCAGCAGCGTGAGTAGCGGGATCGCCACAGATACGCAGTATTTT.

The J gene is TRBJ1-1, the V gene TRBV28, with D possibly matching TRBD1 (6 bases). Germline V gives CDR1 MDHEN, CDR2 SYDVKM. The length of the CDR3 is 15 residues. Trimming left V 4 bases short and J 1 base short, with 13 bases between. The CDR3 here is CASSSQGPQNTEAFF. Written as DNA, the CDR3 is TGTGCCAGCAGTTCACAGGGACCCCAGAACACTGAAGCTTTCTTT.

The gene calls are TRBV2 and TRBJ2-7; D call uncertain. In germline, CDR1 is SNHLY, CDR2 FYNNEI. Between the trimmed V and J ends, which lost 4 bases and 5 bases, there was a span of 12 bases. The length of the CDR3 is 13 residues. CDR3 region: CASSAQCGHEQYF. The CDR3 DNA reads TGTGCCAGCAGTGCGCAGTGTGGCCACGAGCAGTACTTC.

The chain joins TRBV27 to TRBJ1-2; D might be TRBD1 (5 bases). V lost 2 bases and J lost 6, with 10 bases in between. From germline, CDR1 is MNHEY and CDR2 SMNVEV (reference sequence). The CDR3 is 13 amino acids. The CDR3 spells CASSLQGYDGYTF. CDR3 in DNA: TGTGCCAGCAGTTTACAGGGTTACGATGGCTACACCTTC.

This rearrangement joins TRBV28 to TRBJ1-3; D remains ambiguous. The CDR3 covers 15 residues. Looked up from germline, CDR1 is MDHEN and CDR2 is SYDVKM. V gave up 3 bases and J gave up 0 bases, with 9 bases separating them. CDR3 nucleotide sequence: TGTGCCAGCAGTTTTGGCCTCCTCTCTGGAAACACCATATATTTT. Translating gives CASSFGLLSGNTIYF. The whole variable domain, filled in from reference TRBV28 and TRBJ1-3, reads DVKVTQSSRYLVKRTGEKVFLECVQDMDHENMFWYRQDPGLGLRLIYFSYDVKMKEKGDIPEGYSVSREKKERFSLILESASTNQTSMYLCASSFGLLSGNTIYFGEGSWLTVV.

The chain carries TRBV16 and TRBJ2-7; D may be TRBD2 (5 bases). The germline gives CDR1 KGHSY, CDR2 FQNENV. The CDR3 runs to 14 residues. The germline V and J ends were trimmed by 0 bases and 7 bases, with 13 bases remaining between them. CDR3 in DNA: TGTGCCAGCAGCCAATCGCGAGAGGGATGGGAGCAGTACTTC. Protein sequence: CASSQSREGWEQYF.

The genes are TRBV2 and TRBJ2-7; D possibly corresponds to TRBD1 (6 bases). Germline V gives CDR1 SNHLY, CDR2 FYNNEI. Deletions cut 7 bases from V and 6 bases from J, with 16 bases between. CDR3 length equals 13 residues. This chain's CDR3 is CASTQQGEGEQYF. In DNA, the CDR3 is TGTGCCAGCACCCAACAGGGAGAGGGCGAGCAGTACTTC.

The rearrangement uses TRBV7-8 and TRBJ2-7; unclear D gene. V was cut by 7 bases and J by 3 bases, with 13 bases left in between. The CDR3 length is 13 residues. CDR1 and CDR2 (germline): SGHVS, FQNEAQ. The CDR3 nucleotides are TGTGCCAGCACCCTTTCGACTGGCTACGAGCAGTACTTC. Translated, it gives CASTLSTGYEQYF.

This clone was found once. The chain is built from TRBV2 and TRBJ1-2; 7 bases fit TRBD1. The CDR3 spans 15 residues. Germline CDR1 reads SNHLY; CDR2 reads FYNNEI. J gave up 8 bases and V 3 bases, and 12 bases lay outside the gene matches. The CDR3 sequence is CASSDFRQGEGGYTF. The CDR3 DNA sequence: TGTGCCAGCAGTGATTTCCGACAGGGCGAGGGGGGCTACACCTTC.

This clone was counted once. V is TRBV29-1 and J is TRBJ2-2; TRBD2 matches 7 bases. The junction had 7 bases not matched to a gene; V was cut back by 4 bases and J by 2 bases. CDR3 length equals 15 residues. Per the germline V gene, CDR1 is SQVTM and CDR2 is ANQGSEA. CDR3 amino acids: CSVGGLAVNTGELFF. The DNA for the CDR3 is TGCAGCGTTGGTGGGCTAGCGGTTAACACCGGGGAGCTGTTTTTT.

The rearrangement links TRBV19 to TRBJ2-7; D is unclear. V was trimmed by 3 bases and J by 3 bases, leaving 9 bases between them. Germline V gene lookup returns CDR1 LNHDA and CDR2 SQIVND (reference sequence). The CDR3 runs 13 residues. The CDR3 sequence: CASSITANYEQYF. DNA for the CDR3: TGTGCCAGTAGTATTACAGCCAACTACGAGCAGTACTTC.

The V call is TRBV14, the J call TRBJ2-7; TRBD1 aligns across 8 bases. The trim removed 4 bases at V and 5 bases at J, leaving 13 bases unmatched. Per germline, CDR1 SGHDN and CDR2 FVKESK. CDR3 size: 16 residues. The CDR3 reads CASSRLGQGSRHEQYF. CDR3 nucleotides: TGTGCCAGCAGCCGCCTAGGACAGGGAAGTAGGCACGAGCAGTACTTC.

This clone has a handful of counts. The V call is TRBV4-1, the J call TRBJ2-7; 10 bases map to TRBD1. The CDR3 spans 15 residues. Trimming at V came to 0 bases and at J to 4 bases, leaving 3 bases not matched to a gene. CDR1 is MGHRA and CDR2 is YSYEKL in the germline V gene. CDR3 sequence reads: CASSQEPGQGYEQYF. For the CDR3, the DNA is TGCGCCAGCAGCCAAGAACCGGGACAGGGGTACGAGCAGTACTTC.

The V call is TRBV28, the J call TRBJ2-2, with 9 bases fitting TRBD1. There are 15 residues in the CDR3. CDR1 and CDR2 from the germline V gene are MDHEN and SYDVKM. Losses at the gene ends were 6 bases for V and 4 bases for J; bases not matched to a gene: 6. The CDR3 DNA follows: TGTGCCAGCAGCACAGGGGGCGTACGCACCGGGGAGCTGTTTTTT. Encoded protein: CASSTGGVRTGELFF.